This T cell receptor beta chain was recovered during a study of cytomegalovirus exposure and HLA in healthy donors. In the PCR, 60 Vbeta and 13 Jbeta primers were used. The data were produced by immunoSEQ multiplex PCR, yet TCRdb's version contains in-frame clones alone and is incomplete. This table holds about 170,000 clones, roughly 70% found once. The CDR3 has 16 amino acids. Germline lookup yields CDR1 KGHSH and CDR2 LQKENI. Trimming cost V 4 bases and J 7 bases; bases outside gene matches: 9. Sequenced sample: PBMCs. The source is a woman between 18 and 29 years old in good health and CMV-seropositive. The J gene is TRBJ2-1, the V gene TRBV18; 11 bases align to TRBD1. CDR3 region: CASSLSLDRGLNEQFF. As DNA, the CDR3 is TGTGCCAGCTCACTGTCGTTGGACAGGGGGCTTAATGAGCAGTTCTTC.